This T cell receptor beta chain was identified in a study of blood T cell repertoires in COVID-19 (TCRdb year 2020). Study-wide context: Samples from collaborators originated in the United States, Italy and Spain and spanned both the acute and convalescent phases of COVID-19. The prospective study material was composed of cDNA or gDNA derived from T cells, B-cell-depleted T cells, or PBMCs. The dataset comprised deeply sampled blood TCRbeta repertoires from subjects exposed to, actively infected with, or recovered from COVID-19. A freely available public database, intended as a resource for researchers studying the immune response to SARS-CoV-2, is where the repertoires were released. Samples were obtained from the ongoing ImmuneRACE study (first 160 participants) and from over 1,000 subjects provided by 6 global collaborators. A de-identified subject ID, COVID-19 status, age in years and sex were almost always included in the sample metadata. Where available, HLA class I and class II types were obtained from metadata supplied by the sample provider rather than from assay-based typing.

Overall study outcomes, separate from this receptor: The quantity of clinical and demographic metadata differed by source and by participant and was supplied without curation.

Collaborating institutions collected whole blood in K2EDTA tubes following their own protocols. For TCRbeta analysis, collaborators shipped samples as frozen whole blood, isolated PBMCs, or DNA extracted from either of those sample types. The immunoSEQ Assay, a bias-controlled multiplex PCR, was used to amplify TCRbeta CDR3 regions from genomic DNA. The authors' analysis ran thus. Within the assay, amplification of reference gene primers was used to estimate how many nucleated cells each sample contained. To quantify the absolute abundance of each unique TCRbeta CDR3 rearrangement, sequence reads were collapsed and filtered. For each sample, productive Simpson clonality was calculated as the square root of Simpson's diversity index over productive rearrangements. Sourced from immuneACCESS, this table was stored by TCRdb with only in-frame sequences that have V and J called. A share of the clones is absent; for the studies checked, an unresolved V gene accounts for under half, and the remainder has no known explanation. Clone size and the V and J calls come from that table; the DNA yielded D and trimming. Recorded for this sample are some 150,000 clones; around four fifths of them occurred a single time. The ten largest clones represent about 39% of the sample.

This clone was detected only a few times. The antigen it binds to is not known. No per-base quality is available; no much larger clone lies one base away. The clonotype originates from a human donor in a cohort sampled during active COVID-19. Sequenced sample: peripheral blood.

The CDR3 corresponds to CASSQDLRDRAYEQYF. The DNA reads TGTGCCAGCAGCCAAGACCTCCGGGACAGAGCCTACGAGCAGTACTTC. The rearrangement combines TRBV3-1 (or the pseudogene TRBV3-2) with TRBJ2-7, with TRBD1 identical over 7 junction bases. For CDR1 and CDR2, the germline V gene (reference sequence) lists LGHDT and YNNKEL. The germline V end is reduced by 0 bases and the J end by 2 bases; junction bases left unmatched: 7. From its cysteine to its phenylalanine, the CDR3 spans 16 amino acids. The entry retains the CDR3 DNA only, 48 bases that are in frame from base 1.